One and the same sample provided the 23 T cell receptor beta chains below, sequenced in a study of blood T cell repertoires in COVID-19. This table comes from immunoSEQ multiplex PCR, and its TCRdb copy is limited to in-frame clones, with some not included. Of 470,000 or so clones detected, approximately 83% appear once; the ten largest clones hold 3% to 4%. The specimen sequenced was peripheral blood. The receptors were sampled from a human donor in a cohort sampled during active COVID-19.

V and J are TRBV7-2 and TRBJ2-5, with D perhaps matching TRBD1 (6 bases). The CDR3 totals 11 residues. V was cut by 6 bases and J by 10 bases, with 12 bases left in between. The V gene's germline CDR1 is SGHTA and CDR2 FQGNSA. CDR3 sequence reads: CASRNRDIQYF. Here the CDR3 DNA reads TGTGCCAGCAGAAACCGGGACATCCAGTACTTC.

The chain links TRBV5-1 to TRBJ1-2; TRBD1 matches at 8 bases. Losses at the gene ends were 4 bases for V and 7 bases for J; bases not matched to a gene: 3. Germline assignment: CDR1 SGHRS and CDR2 YFSETQ. The CDR3 runs 12 residues. CDR3 loop: CASSADRAGYTF. The CDR3 DNA sequence: TGCGCCAGCAGCGCGGACAGGGCTGGCTACACCTTC.

The CDR3 reads CASSLRTGWETQYF. The CDR3 DNA is TGTGCCAGCAGCTTACGGACAGGGTGGGAGACCCAGTACTTC. This chain uses TRBV7-8 with TRBJ2-5, with 8 bases that match TRBD1. CDR1 SGHVS and CDR2 FQNEAQ come from the germline V gene. The length of the CDR3 is 14 residues. The V segment lost 2 bases and the J segment 5 bases; nucleotides outside the gene matches: 4.

The V call is TRBV30, the J call TRBJ1-1; tentative D call: TRBD1 (6 bases). Germline values: CDR1 GTSNPN, CDR2 SVGIG (reference sequence). Trimming left V 1 base short and J 3 bases short, with 9 bases between. The CDR3 totals 13 residues. CDR3 sequence: CAWSATGYTEAFF. The CDR3 DNA reads TGTGCCTGGAGTGCTACAGGGTACACTGAAGCTTTCTTT.

The V and J genes are TRBV19 and TRBJ2-5, with 7 bases identical to TRBD1. CDR3 length: 13 residues. Germline V gene sequence: CDR1 LNHDA, CDR2 SQIVND (reference sequence). J gave up 4 bases and V 7 bases, and 6 bases lay outside the gene matches. The CDR3 DNA sequence: TGTGCCAGTAAACACGAGGGGGCAGAGACCCAGTACTTC. It codes for CASKHEGAETQYF.

The chain carries TRBV11-2 and TRBJ1-2, with 10 bases lining up with TRBD1. The CDR3 has 16 residues. V lost 0 bases to trimming and J lost 8 bases; unmatched junction nucleotides: 9. Germline V lookup: CDR1 SGHAT, CDR2 FQNNGV. The CDR3 DNA follows: TGTGCCAGCAGCTTAGATCGTAGGACAGGGGGAGGAGGCTACACCTTC. Amino acids: CASSLDRRTGGGGYTF.

This clone was observed a few times. This chain links TRBV6-5 with TRBJ2-7, with D unresolved. CDR1 and CDR2 (germline): MNHEY, SVGAGI. The CDR3 sequence is 13 residues long. With 7 bases removed from V and 2 bases from J, the gap between germline ends came to 12 bases. CDR3 residues: CASTSTYTYEQYF. In DNA, the CDR3 is TGTGCCAGCACCTCGACATATACCTACGAGCAGTACTTC.

As regards this clone: Relative to the germline gene, one junction end is altered; a read error may explain this. CDR3 coding DNA: TGTGCCAGCAACCAAGGTCGGGTCTCCCTCCATGGTGAGCAGTTCTTC. Translating gives CASNQGRVSLHGEQFF. The J gene is TRBJ2-1, the V gene TRBV3-1 (or the pseudogene TRBV3-2); the D is unclear. Germline assignment: CDR1 LGHDT and CDR2 YNNKEL (reference sequence). CDR3 length equals 16 residues.

Here the CDR3 reads CASSQALLREQFF. The CDR3 DNA reads as TGTGCCAGCAGCCAAGCCCTCCTCCGTGAGCAGTTCTTC. The chain combines TRBV3-1 (or the pseudogene TRBV3-2) with TRBJ2-1, with no clear D. Germline CDR1 and CDR2: LGHDT and YNNKEL (reference sequence). Trimming removed 1 base from V and 9 bases from J, with 10 bases in between. The CDR3 consists of 13 residues.

The J gene is TRBJ1-2, the V gene TRBV4-3; D uncertain. V shed 1 base and J shed 2 bases, with 8 bases lying between them. CDR1 and CDR2 (germline): LGHNA, YSLEER. The CDR3 is 14 residues long. The CDR3 protein is CASSQGGVNYGYTF. The CDR3 DNA reads as TGCGCCAGCAGCCAAGGAGGCGTGAACTATGGCTACACCTTC.

On this clone: Additional DNA sequences in this sample encode the identical CDR3. V gene TRBV5-1 combines with J gene TRBJ2-7, with 11 bases that match TRBD1. The V gene's germline CDR1 is SGHRS and CDR2 YFSETQ. Trimming removed 2 bases from V and 4 bases from J; junction bases left unmatched: 2. The CDR3 has 14 amino acids. CDR3 DNA: TGCGCCAGCAGCTTAGGGGACAGGGGGTACGAGCAGTACTTC. As protein: CASSLGDRGYEQYF.

This clone was found once. This chain joins TRBV3-1 (or the pseudogene TRBV3-2) and TRBJ1-1; D gene unclear. Trimming took off 7 bases at V and 2 bases at J, with 8 bases between the two ends. The CDR3 is made up of 12 amino acids. Per the germline V gene, CDR1 is LGHDT and CDR2 is YNNKEL (reference sequence). CDR3 in amino acids: CASKRTNTEAFF. DNA of the CDR3: TGTGCCAGCAAGAGGACTAACACTGAAGCTTTCTTT.

The rearrangement uses TRBV4-1 and TRBJ1-2, with TRBD1 matching over 9 bases. V was pared by 0 bases and J by 4 bases, with 6 bases of the junction left unmatched. From germline, CDR1 is MGHRA and CDR2 YSYEKL. The CDR3 loop spans 16 amino acids. CDR3 DNA sequence: TGCGCCAGCAGCCAAGACCGGGACAGGGCTTCCTATGGCTACACCTTC. It specifies CASSQDRDRASYGYTF.

The chain uses TRBV11-2 and TRBJ1-2, with 11 bases lining up with TRBD1. J lost 1 base, V lost 5 bases, and 6 bases had no gene match. The CDR3 contains 16 residues. Germline V gives CDR1 SGHAT, CDR2 FQNNGV. The CDR3 loop is CASSQDRGRLNYGYTF. The CDR3 DNA is TGTGCCAGCAGCCAGGACAGGGGGCGCCTTAACTATGGCTACACCTTC. Complete variable domain (other parts from reference TRBV11-2 and TRBJ1-2): EAGVAQSPRYKIIEKRQSVAFWCNPISGHATLYWYQQILGQGPKLLIQFQNNGVVDDSQLPKDRFSAERLKGVDSTLKIQPAKLEDSAVYLCASSQDRGRLNYGYTFGSGTRLTVV.

The chain recombines TRBV24-1 with TRBJ2-5, with 9 bases lining up with TRBD1. V lost 5 bases, J lost 1 base, and 10 bases stayed unmatched. The CDR3 extends over 17 amino acids. In germline, CDR1 is KGHDR, CDR2 SFDVKD. This CDR3 reads CATSVTGGGKGQETQYF. The CDR3 DNA follows: TGTGCCACCAGTGTAACAGGGGGCGGGAAAGGCCAAGAGACCCAGTACTTC.

The chain is built from TRBV5-5 and TRBJ2-3; 14 bases fit TRBD2. The CDR3 sequence is 18 residues long. Germline V lookup: CDR1 SGHKS, CDR2 YYEKEE (reference sequence). V shed 4 bases and J 3 bases; nucleotides not matched to a gene: 10. The CDR3 protein is CASSPWIGTSGRTDTQYF. The CDR3 nucleotides are TGTGCCAGCAGCCCGTGGATAGGGACTAGCGGGAGAACAGATACGCAGTATTTT.

The chain recombines TRBV3-1 (or the pseudogene TRBV3-2) with TRBJ1-1; D remains unclear. V lost 4 bases, J lost 3 bases, and 9 bases lay in between. Looked up from germline, CDR1 is LGHDT and CDR2 is YNNKEL (reference sequence). This CDR3 region has 13 residues. Here the CDR3 DNA reads TGTGCCAGCAGCCCTCTGAGGGACACTGAAGCTTTCTTT. This encodes CASSPLRDTEAFF.

The gene calls are TRBV4-1 and TRBJ2-7, with TRBD1 matching over 9 bases. CDR1 is MGHRA, CDR2 YSYEKL, per germline. This CDR3 has 15 amino acids. The V and J ends lost 4 bases and 1 base, in that order; junction bases with no gene match: 5. The CDR3 nucleotides are TGCGCCAGCAGCCCTGGGACAGGGAAGTCCTACGAGCAGTACTTC. It is translated as CASSPGTGKSYEQYF.

This rearrangement joins TRBV11-1 to TRBJ2-1; 7 bases align to TRBD2. This CDR3 spans 14 amino acids. V trimming: 1 base; J trimming: 6 bases; junction bases outside the gene matches: 3. Germline V CDR1 and CDR2: SGHAT, FQDESV (reference sequence). The CDR3 reads CASSLGGGGNEQFF. Written as DNA, the CDR3 is TGTGCCAGCAGCTTAGGGGGCGGGGGCAATGAGCAGTTCTTC.

For the CDR3, the DNA is TGCGCCAGCAGCGGACAGGGCTCTGGAAACACCATATATTTT. It codes for CASSGQGSGNTIYF. V usage is TRBV5-1 and J usage is TRBJ1-3, with 8 bases matching TRBD1. This CDR3 is 14 amino acids long. Germline values: CDR1 SGHRS, CDR2 YFSETQ. Unmatched junction bases numbered 0, after V lost 4 bases and J lost 0 bases.

The chain carries TRBV5-4 and TRBJ2-7; D possibly corresponds to TRBD2 (5 bases). V was pared by 4 bases and J by 5 bases, with 22 bases between. The CDR3 runs to 16 residues. Germline assignment: CDR1 SGHNT and CDR2 YYREEE (reference sequence). Here the CDR3 DNA reads TGTGCCAGCAGCACTCGCGACCGGGGTTTGATCCACGAGCAGTACTTC. It specifies CASSTRDRGLIHEQYF.

Here the CDR3 DNA reads TGTGCCAGCAGTCAATCCCCCGGGACAGCCCGTAGGGCTGAAGCTTTCTTT. Protein sequence: CASSQSPGTARRAEAFF. The rearrangement joins TRBV7-6 to TRBJ1-1; 7 nucleotides align to TRBD1. The CDR3 contains 17 residues. Germline V gives CDR1 SGHVS, CDR2 FNYEAQ. Trimming took 6 bases from V and 6 from J; bases not matched to a gene: 19.

The chain links TRBV6-5 to TRBJ1-4; no clear D gene. The length of the CDR3 is 13 residues. Germline V gives CDR1 MNHEY, CDR2 SVGAGI. V gave up 8 bases and J gave up 10 bases, with 17 bases separating them. The CDR3 nucleotides are TGTGCCAGCTCTCCTCTCGGGGTAGGAAAACTGTTTTTT. Residues: CASSPLGVGKLFF.